This T cell receptor beta chain was recorded in a study of OX40 agonist ivuxolimab in advanced cancers. The V end lost 6 bases, the J end lost 7 bases, and 19 bases lay between the germline ends. Per the germline V gene, CDR1 is MNHEY and CDR2 is SVGAGI. This CDR3 is built from 14 residues. The table came from immunoSEQ multiplex PCR; TCRdb's copy has only in-frame clones and leaves some out. This repertoire shows tens of thousands of clones, about 77% found once; its top ten account for roughly 18%. The V call is TRBV6-5, the J call TRBJ2-7; D may be TRBD1 or TRBD2 (5 bases each). This sample comprised CD4+ or CD8+ T cells sorted from blood, obtained in a trial of the OX40 agonist ivuxolimab. The receptor was isolated from an adult with an advanced solid tumor such as melanoma, head and neck, liver or kidney cancer. CDR3 sequence (DNA): TGTGCCAGCAGGTACACTGGGACCGATAATGAGCAGTACTTC. Translating it yields CASRYTGTDNEQYF.